Sequencing of this T cell receptor beta chain was carried out in a study of T-cell memory formation after mild COVID-19. In the study overall: TCR clusters were mostly donor specific.

TCR alpha and TCR beta cDNA libraries carrying sample barcodes and UMIs came from 5'RACE with constant-segment primers. TCRdb recomputed calls from the 5' RACE reads with MiXCR, one row per CDR3 protein. Of about 190,000 distinct CDR3 sequences in the sample, around 20% were seen once. In germline, CDR1 is SGHVS, CDR2 FNYEAQ. The CDR3 sequence is 15 residues long. With 2 bases clipped from V and 0 bases from J, the junction kept 0 bases outside the gene matches. The sample holds many counts of this clonotype. V and J are TRBV7-6 and TRBJ2-4, with 8 bases identical to TRBD2. The TCR originated in an adult woman who had mild COVID-19 (a few samples of this study predate the infection). Cell type and time point are not known. The specimen sequenced was PBMCs or a T cell subset sorted from them (not recorded which). CDR3: CASSLLAGAKNIQYF. Written as DNA, the CDR3 is TGTGCCAGCAGCTTACTAGCGGGAGCCAAAAACATTCAGTACTTC.